Sequencing of this TCR beta chain was carried out in a study of blood T cell repertoires in COVID-19. Overall study context: PBMCs, B-cell-depleted T cells, or T cells provided the cDNA or gDNA that made up the material.

Assay used: immunoSEQ multiplex PCR; TCRdb lists only in-frame clones, some missing. Of roughly 64,000 clones detected, roughly 75% appear once; the ten largest clones hold approximately 15%. This CDR3 has 15 residues. Germline V lookup: CDR1 KGHDR, CDR2 SFDVKD. The V end was cut by 4 bases, the J end by 2 bases, with 12 bases between. The chain joins TRBV24-1 to TRBJ2-3; maybe TRBD1 (5 bases). Sequencing was done on a sample of peripheral blood. This sequence originates from a man aged 55-75 years with COVID-19, enrolled during active disease. The CDR3 region is CATSDPRGSTDTQYF. DNA of the CDR3: TGTGCCACCAGTGACCCAAGGGGTTCCACAGATACGCAGTATTTT.